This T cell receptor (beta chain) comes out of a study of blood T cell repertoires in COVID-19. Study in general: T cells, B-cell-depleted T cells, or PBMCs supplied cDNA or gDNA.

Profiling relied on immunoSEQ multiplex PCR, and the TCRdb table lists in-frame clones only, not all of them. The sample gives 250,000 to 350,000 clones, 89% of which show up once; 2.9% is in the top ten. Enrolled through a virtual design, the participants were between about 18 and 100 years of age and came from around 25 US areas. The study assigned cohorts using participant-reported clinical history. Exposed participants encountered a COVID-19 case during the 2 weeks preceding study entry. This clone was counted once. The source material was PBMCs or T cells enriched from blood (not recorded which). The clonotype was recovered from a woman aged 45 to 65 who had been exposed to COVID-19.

CDR3 nucleotides: TGCGCCAGCAGCTTAACTAGCGGGGGGGCTATTTATGAGCAGTTCTTC. As protein: CASSLTSGGAIYEQFF. V gene TRBV5-1 combines with J gene TRBJ2-1, with 13 nucleotides matching TRBD2. The CDR3 contains 16 residues. The V gene's germline CDR1 is SGHRS and CDR2 YFSETQ. After removal of 2 bases from V and 8 bases from J, the junction contained 7 bases not matched to a gene.